The clone carrying this T cell receptor (beta chain) was seen repeatedly, ten times or more. What it binds is not known. Time point denoted: sample taken at primary tumor resection. Untreated early-stage non-small cell lung cancer patients, around 70 in total, were the donors. Whole RNA, isolated from tumor, nontumor lung or frozen PBMC, was sequenced without prior sorting. These data come from a study of spatial heterogeneity in lung cancer. Overall study context: Alpha-chain detections were consistently fewer than beta-chain detections among the sequences. Points from the study as a whole: At resection, ubiquitous expanded tumor TCRs appeared in blood more than at follow-up.

Each CDR3 protein gets one entry after TCRdb re-called the 5' RACE reads with MiXCR. The sample carries over 50,000 distinct CDR3 sequences, roughly 6.4% recorded once. This clonotype originated in a female donor with early-stage non-small cell lung cancer. The specimen was PBMCs, collected at surgery.

CDR3: CASTTPGGDQPQHF. In DNA, the CDR3 is TGTGCCAGCACCACCCCGGGGGGGGATCAGCCCCAGCATTTT. The V call is TRBV28, the J call TRBJ1-5; D may be TRBD1 (5 bases). The V end lost 7 bases, the J end lost 5 bases, and 15 bases lay between the germline ends. Germline assignment: CDR1 MDHEN and CDR2 SYDVKM. This CDR3 comprises 14 residues.